The 30 T cell receptor beta chains below were found in one sample sequenced in a study of blood T cells in healthy people across ages. Combining a sample-barcoded 5' primer with a J-beta primer mix, a second PCR ran for roughly 6 to 11 cycles. TCRdb re-called the 5' RACE reads through MiXCR, storing one row per CDR3 protein. The sample lists almost 550,000 distinct CDR3 sequences, around 24% occurring once. The data also belong to a second study, concerning T cells of mothers and their children.

The material sequenced was blood. All receptors derive from a boy between 5 and 17 years old in good health.

This clonotype was detected a few times. The chain carries TRBV28 and TRBJ2-2; D unresolved. Trimming took off 10 bases at V and 1 base at J, with 19 bases between the two ends. In germline, CDR1 is MDHEN, CDR2 SYDVKM. The CDR3 has 16 amino acids. CDR3 in DNA: TGTGCCACCATGTTTTTTGGCGCAGGGAACACCGGGGAGCTGTTTTTT. Translated: CATMFFGAGNTGELFF.

This clonotype was seen a handful of times. The gene calls are TRBV4-2 and TRBJ1-3; no definite D call. V was trimmed by 7 bases and J by 4 bases, leaving 8 bases between them. The CDR3 sequence is 12 residues long. The V gene's germline CDR1 is LGHNA and CDR2 YNFKEQ. As DNA, the CDR3 is TGTGCCAGCAACGAAAGGGGAAACACCATATATTTT. Translated, it gives CASNERGNTIYF.

The V gene is TRBV7-2, the J gene TRBJ2-7; tentatively, D is TRBD1 (5 bases). The CDR3 loop spans 13 amino acids. The germline V gene has CDR1 SGHTA and CDR2 FQGNSA. V lost 5 bases, J lost 2 bases, and 10 bases lay in between. The DNA for the CDR3 is TGTGCCAGCAGCACAGGTTTACCCTACGAGCAGTACTTC. This encodes CASSTGLPYEQYF.

This clonotype was recorded a few times. The chain has TRBV4-1 and TRBJ2-5; 10 bases agree with TRBD1. The DNA end favors TRBJ2-7, so the J call may be wrong. The length of the CDR3 is 16 residues. CDR1 and CDR2 (germline): MGHRA, YSYEKL. The CDR3, as DNA: TGCGCCAGCAGCCAAGATGACGGGACAGGGGACTACGAGCAGTACTTC. Amino acid sequence: CASSQDDGTGDYEQYF.

This clonotype has a count of ten or more. The chain is built from TRBV6-2 or TRBV6-3 and TRBJ2-6; no reliable D call. Germline V gene sequence: CDR1 MNHEY, CDR2 SVGEGT. This CDR3 has 15 residues. The V end lost 0 bases, the J end lost 1 base, and 4 bases lay between the germline ends. The CDR3 here is CASSYSDSGANVLTF. DNA for the CDR3: TGTGCCAGCAGTTACTCGGATTCTGGGGCCAACGTCCTGACTTTC.

This chain joins TRBV5-1 and TRBJ1-1; TRBD1 is a possible D gene (5 bases). CDR3 length: 14 amino acids. Trimming took off 4 bases at V and 0 bases at J, with 10 bases between the two ends. The germline gives CDR1 SGHRS, CDR2 YFSETQ. The CDR3 here is CASSGGAMNTEAFF. CDR3 nucleotides: TGCGCCAGCAGCGGAGGGGCGATGAACACTGAAGCTTTCTTT.

The V and J genes are TRBV12-3 or TRBV12-4 and TRBJ2-7, with D possibly matching TRBD1 (5 bases). The CDR3 sequence is 10 residues long. Trimming left V 7 bases short and J 8 bases short, with 9 bases between. The CDR3 DNA sequence: TGTGCCAGCAAGGGGCAGAAGCAGTACTTC. This encodes CASKGQKQYF.

This chain connects TRBV20-1 to TRBJ2-7; 10 nucleotides match TRBD2. Germline CDR1 and CDR2: DFQATT and SNEGSKA (reference sequence). Trimming removed 0 bases from V and 0 bases from J; junction bases left unmatched: 11. The CDR3 is made up of 18 amino acids. The CDR3: CSARDLRTSGWSSYEQYF. The CDR3 DNA reads TGCAGTGCTAGAGACTTAAGGACTAGCGGTTGGAGCTCCTACGAGCAGTACTTC.

The CDR3 DNA reads as TGTGCCAGCAGTGAATGGGACGTCGGGACCCAGTACTTC. Its translation: CASSEWDVGTQYF. This chain joins TRBV25-1 and TRBJ2-5; D tentatively reads TRBD1 or TRBD2 (5 bases each). This CDR3 comprises 13 residues. The germline V gene encodes CDR1 MGHDK and CDR2 SYGVNS. V was shortened by 1 base and J by 7 bases, with 10 bases between the two germline ends.

This sequence joins TRBV20-1 and TRBJ1-2; 8 bases align to TRBD1. V lost 6 bases and J lost 2; bases outside the gene matches: 11. Germline CDR1 reads DFQATT; CDR2 reads SNEGSKA (reference sequence). This CDR3 is built from 15 residues. The CDR3 DNA reads as TGCAGTGCCCCCCCGGAGGACAGGGACAACTATGGCTACACCTTC. Its translation is CSAPPEDRDNYGYTF.

The chain links TRBV29-1 to TRBJ1-1, with a weak D call TRBD1 (6 bases). Trimming removed 5 bases from V and 3 bases from J, with 19 bases in between. The germline V gene encodes CDR1 SQVTM and CDR2 ANQGSEA. This CDR3 is built from 15 residues. Written as DNA, the CDR3 is TGCAGCGTTAAGTCTGAGGGGGTAAAGGACACTGAAGCTTTCTTT. Its translation: CSVKSEGVKDTEAFF.

This clonotype was seen more than once but under ten times. V and J are TRBV19 and TRBJ2-7, with 10 positions matching TRBD1. Trimming cost V 4 bases and J 5 bases; bases outside gene matches: 14. The CDR3 consists of 17 residues. Germline V gene sequence: CDR1 LNHDA, CDR2 SQIVND (reference sequence). The CDR3 is CASSTNPGQGSFDEQYF. Here the CDR3 DNA reads TGTGCCAGTAGTACGAATCCGGGACAGGGGAGTTTTGACGAGCAGTACTTC.

This clonotype was observed a handful of times. CDR3 DNA sequence: TGTGCCAGCACCTATCGAGCGGGAGTGCGAAATGAGCAGTTCTTC. It translates to CASTYRAGVRNEQFF. The chain links TRBV28 to TRBJ2-1; TRBD2 aligns across 8 bases. This CDR3 is 15 amino acids long. Germline loops: CDR1 MDHEN, CDR2 SYDVKM. Germline trimming cut 7 bases from V and 7 bases from J; bases unmatched to any gene: 12. Full variable domain (outside the CDR3, taken from reference TRBV28 and TRBJ2-1): DVKVTQSSRYLVKRTGEKVFLECVQDMDHENMFWYRQDPGLGLRLIYFSYDVKMKEKGDIPEGYSVSREKKERFSLILESASTNQTSMYLCASTYRAGVRNEQFFGPGTRLTVL.

The V gene is TRBV28, the J gene TRBJ2-3; D is unclear. Germline assignment: CDR1 MDHEN and CDR2 SYDVKM. CDR3 length: 14 residues. Trimming shortened V by 2 bases and J by 3 bases, and 9 bases separated the two germline ends. For the CDR3, the DNA is TGTGCCAGCAGTTTAGAAATCCGGACAGATACGCAGTATTTT. Its protein product is CASSLEIRTDTQYF.

The chain uses TRBV7-9 and TRBJ1-1; a weak D match, TRBD1 (5 bases). Germline-derived CDR1 and CDR2 are SEHNR and FQNEAQ (reference sequence). V was trimmed by 3 bases and J by 5 bases, leaving 7 bases between them. This CDR3 is 12 amino acids long. CDR3 residues: CASSFPGTEAFF. The CDR3 coding sequence is TGTGCCAGCAGCTTCCCAGGGACTGAAGCTTTCTTT.

The chain couples TRBV27 to TRBJ2-7; 8 positions match TRBD1. Losses at the gene ends were 0 bases for V and 0 bases for J; bases not matched to a gene: 4. The CDR3 length is 16 residues. CDR1 is MNHEY, CDR2 SMNVEV, per germline (reference sequence). The CDR3 bases are TGTGCCAGCAGTTTATCACCAGGGACAGGCTCCTACGAGCAGTACTTC. Translating gives CASSLSPGTGSYEQYF.

There are a few counts of this clonotype. V is TRBV4-3 and J is TRBJ2-7, with 8 bases fitting TRBD1. Germline loops: CDR1 LGHNA, CDR2 YSLEER. Losses at the gene ends were 2 bases for V and 0 bases for J; bases not matched to a gene: 6. This CDR3 has 16 residues. CDR3 amino acids: CASSQNGQGTSYEQYF. The CDR3 region has the DNA TGCGCCAGCAGCCAAAATGGACAGGGCACCTCCTACGAGCAGTACTTC.

The rearrangement links TRBV14 to TRBJ2-1, with D hard to call. V gave up 1 base and J gave up 9 bases, with 10 bases separating them. The CDR3 spans 13 residues. CDR1 is SGHDN, CDR2 FVKESK, per germline. The CDR3 sequence: CASSQVGVSEQFF. Written as DNA, the CDR3 is TGTGCCAGCAGCCAAGTCGGCGTCAGTGAGCAGTTCTTC.

The chain employs TRBV5-1 and TRBJ2-7; D not certain. The CDR3 covers 13 residues. Germline loops: CDR1 SGHRS, CDR2 YFSETQ. Between the trimmed V and J ends, which lost 0 bases and 3 bases, there was a span of 7 bases. In DNA form, the CDR3 reads TGCGCCAGCAGCTTGGTTCAGGACTACGAGCAGTACTTC. It yields the protein CASSLVQDYEQYF.

V gene TRBV20-1 combines with J gene TRBJ2-7; 9 positions agree with TRBD1. The CDR3 contains 14 residues. The V and J ends lost 7 bases and 5 bases, in that order; junction bases with no gene match: 12. Germline-derived CDR1 and CDR2 are DFQATT and SNEGSKA (reference sequence). CDR3 sequence: CSGLEGQGIDEQYF. The CDR3 nucleotides read TGCAGTGGGCTCGAGGGACAGGGTATTGACGAGCAGTACTTC.

This clonotype came up a few times. V usage is TRBV2 and J usage is TRBJ2-2, with TRBD1 matching 8 bases. J gave up 3 bases and V 6 bases, and 6 bases lay outside the gene matches. The germline gives CDR1 SNHLY, CDR2 FYNNEI. The CDR3 loop spans 15 amino acids. CDR3: CASRVGQGHTGELFF. CDR3 coding DNA: TGTGCCAGCAGGGTAGGACAGGGTCACACCGGGGAGCTGTTTTTT.

In regard to this clonotype: One junction end disagrees with the germline gene, perhaps due to a read error. The V and J genes are TRBV7-3 and TRBJ2-1, with unresolved D. The closer fit of TRBJ2-7 to the DNA end suggests the J call may be wrong. The CDR3 is made up of 16 amino acids. Germline loops: CDR1 SGHTA, CDR2 FQGTGA. This CDR3 reads CASSLTGRPPWAEQYF. CDR3 nucleotides: TGTGCTAGCAGCTTAACGGGCCGCCCCCCTTGGGCCGAGCAGTACTTC.

This clonotype was seen ten or more times. The V gene is TRBV12-3 or TRBV12-4, the J gene TRBJ2-7, with D unresolved. Trimming cost V 6 bases and J 2 bases, with 8 bases left between them. This CDR3 contains 12 residues. The CDR3 loop reads CASSHKAYEQYF. CDR3 bases: TGTGCCAGCAGCCATAAGGCCTACGAGCAGTACTTC.

This chain uses TRBV25-1 with TRBJ2-1, with a possible D match to TRBD2 (6 bases). Trimming shortened V by 3 bases and J by 2 bases, and 17 bases separated the two germline ends. Germline loops: CDR1 MGHDK, CDR2 SYGVNS. CDR3 length: 17 residues. The CDR3 nucleotides read TGTGCCAGCAGTGAGAGCGGGTCACCGGGGCCCTACAATGAGCAGTTCTTC. Translated: CASSESGSPGPYNEQFF.

This clonotype was picked up a small number of times. V is TRBV28 and J is TRBJ2-5; D is perhaps TRBD2 (6 bases). V was clipped by 1 base and J by 2 bases, with 11 bases between them. The CDR3 is 15 residues long. Germline V CDR1 and CDR2: MDHEN, SYDVKM. CDR3 amino acids: CASSLSGTPQETQYF. The CDR3 coding sequence is TGTGCCAGCAGTTTATCCGGGACTCCTCAAGAGACCCAGTACTTC.

This clonotype was recorded a few times. The J gene is TRBJ2-7, the V gene TRBV27; TRBD1 aligns across 8 bases. Germline CDR1 and CDR2: MNHEY and SMNVEV (reference sequence). With 5 bases clipped from V and 3 bases from J, the junction kept 6 bases outside the gene matches. The CDR3 extends over 14 amino acids. CDR3 residues: CASSNRGTGYEQYF. The CDR3 nucleotides read TGTGCCAGCAGTAACAGGGGGACGGGCTACGAGCAGTACTTC.

This clonotype appeared a few times. The genes are TRBV20-1 and TRBJ2-7; no reliable D call. Germline CDR1 DFQATT, CDR2 SNEGSKA (reference sequence). The CDR3 consists of 14 residues. Trimming pared 2 bases from V and 5 bases from J, leaving 16 bases between. The CDR3 spells CSARPRSLRHEQYF. In DNA, the CDR3 is TGCAGTGCTAGACCCCGTAGCCTGCGCCACGAGCAGTACTTC.

In this sample, this clonotype turned up a few times. The chain has TRBV20-1 and TRBJ2-1; 8 bases align to TRBD2. The V gene's germline CDR1 is DFQATT and CDR2 SNEGSKA (reference sequence). V lost 0 bases, J lost 2 bases, and 6 bases stayed unmatched. The CDR3 has 16 residues. CDR3: CSARDLLTSAYNEQFF. Here the CDR3 DNA reads TGCAGTGCTAGAGATCTACTGACTAGCGCCTACAATGAGCAGTTCTTC.

In this sample, this clonotype turned up a few times. The rearrangement joins TRBV6-6 to TRBJ1-1; tentatively, D is TRBD1 (5 bases). CDR1 and CDR2 from the germline V gene are MNHNY and SVGAGI (reference sequence). This CDR3 is built from 14 residues. Trimming shortened V by 2 bases and J by 5 bases, and 12 bases separated the two germline ends. The DNA for the CDR3 is TGTGCCAGCAGTTACACTTCAGAGGGGACTGAAGCTTTCTTT. The encoded protein is CASSYTSEGTEAFF.

This clonotype was recorded a few times. V is TRBV3-1 and J is TRBJ2-5; 14 bases agree with TRBD2. The ends lost 7 bases at V and 3 bases at J; junction bases unmatched: 7. Per germline, CDR1 LGHDT and CDR2 YNNKEL (reference sequence). The CDR3 loop spans 16 amino acids. CDR3 region: CASTLPGLAGEETQYF. As DNA, the CDR3 is TGTGCCAGCACCCTACCGGGACTAGCGGGGGAAGAGACCCAGTACTTC.